This T cell receptor beta chain emerged from a study of OX40 agonist ivuxolimab in advanced cancers. About the research overall: The dose-escalation group included hepatocellular carcinoma, melanoma, renal cell carcinoma and head and neck cancer. Study-level points and caveats: Partly responding patients at 0.1-3.0 mg/kg showed some of the smallest clonal expansion. Part of the nonresponder group also had normalized T-cell clonal expansion that was low. Determination of antigen specificity was not performed for the expanded peripheral T cells.

Generated by immunoSEQ multiplex PCR, the TCRdb table keeps only in-frame clones and is missing some. The sample shows about 71,000 clones, around 90% of them seen only once. The CDR3 spans 17 residues. CDR1 MGHRA and CDR2 YSYEKL come from the germline V gene. V shed 4 bases and J 4 bases; nucleotides not matched to a gene: 12. As for this clone: What it recognizes is unknown.

The chain has TRBV4-1 and TRBJ2-2; 7 bases map to TRBD1. This sequence originates from an adult with an advanced solid tumor such as melanoma, head and neck, liver or kidney cancer. The specimen was CD4+ or CD8+ T cells sorted from blood, collected in a trial of the OX40 agonist ivuxolimab. CDR3 in DNA: TGCGCCAGCAGCCTCCACGACAGGGCGATCTCCACCGGGGAGCTGTTTTTT. Its translation: CASSLHDRAISTGELFF.